This T cell receptor beta chain is drawn from a study of T cells after somatic rescue of genetic block. Here immunoSEQ multiplex PCR was the method, and the copy in TCRdb shows in-frame clones only, minus some. The sample yields tens of thousands of clones, roughly 96% seen once. This clone was found once. CDR3 size: 16 residues. CDR1 and CDR2 (germline): LGHNA, YNFKEQ. V was trimmed by 0 bases and J by 1 base, leaving 10 bases between them. The receptor's source is a child less than two years old. The chain has TRBV4-2 and TRBJ1-5; D is uncertain. Specimen: peripheral blood mononuclear cells (PBMCs). Here the CDR3 DNA reads TGTGCCAGCAGCCAAGAGGCCCAGGACAGCAATCAGCCCCAGCATTTT. Protein product: CASSQEAQDSNQPQHF.